Below, one T cell receptor beta chain is given with its context. The sample belongs to a study of blood T cell repertoires in COVID-19. Overall study context: Sites across the United States, Italy and Spain contributed samples from acute and convalescent COVID-19. PBMCs, B-cell-depleted T cells, or T cells provided the cDNA or gDNA that made up the material.

As originally analysed: The authors estimated nucleated cell counts from reference gene primer amplification. The protocol was immunoSEQ multiplex PCR, while the TCRdb copy is restricted to in-frame clones and leaves out a portion. Clone size and the V and J calls come from that table; the DNA yielded D and trimming. The sample has 250,000 to 300,000 clones, just under 90% seen once. Germline loops: CDR1 LGHDT, CDR2 YNNKEL (reference sequence). The trim removed 3 bases at V and 4 bases at J, leaving 3 bases unmatched. The CDR3 is 14 residues long. Sequencing used peripheral blood. The V and J genes are TRBV3-1 (or the pseudogene TRBV3-2) and TRBJ2-5, with 9 positions matching TRBD2. The receptor was isolated from a middle-aged woman with acute or convalescent COVID-19. The CDR3 nucleotides are TGTGCCAGCAGCCAGCGGGGGGGTCGAGAGACCCAGTACTTC. It translates to CASSQRGGRETQYF.